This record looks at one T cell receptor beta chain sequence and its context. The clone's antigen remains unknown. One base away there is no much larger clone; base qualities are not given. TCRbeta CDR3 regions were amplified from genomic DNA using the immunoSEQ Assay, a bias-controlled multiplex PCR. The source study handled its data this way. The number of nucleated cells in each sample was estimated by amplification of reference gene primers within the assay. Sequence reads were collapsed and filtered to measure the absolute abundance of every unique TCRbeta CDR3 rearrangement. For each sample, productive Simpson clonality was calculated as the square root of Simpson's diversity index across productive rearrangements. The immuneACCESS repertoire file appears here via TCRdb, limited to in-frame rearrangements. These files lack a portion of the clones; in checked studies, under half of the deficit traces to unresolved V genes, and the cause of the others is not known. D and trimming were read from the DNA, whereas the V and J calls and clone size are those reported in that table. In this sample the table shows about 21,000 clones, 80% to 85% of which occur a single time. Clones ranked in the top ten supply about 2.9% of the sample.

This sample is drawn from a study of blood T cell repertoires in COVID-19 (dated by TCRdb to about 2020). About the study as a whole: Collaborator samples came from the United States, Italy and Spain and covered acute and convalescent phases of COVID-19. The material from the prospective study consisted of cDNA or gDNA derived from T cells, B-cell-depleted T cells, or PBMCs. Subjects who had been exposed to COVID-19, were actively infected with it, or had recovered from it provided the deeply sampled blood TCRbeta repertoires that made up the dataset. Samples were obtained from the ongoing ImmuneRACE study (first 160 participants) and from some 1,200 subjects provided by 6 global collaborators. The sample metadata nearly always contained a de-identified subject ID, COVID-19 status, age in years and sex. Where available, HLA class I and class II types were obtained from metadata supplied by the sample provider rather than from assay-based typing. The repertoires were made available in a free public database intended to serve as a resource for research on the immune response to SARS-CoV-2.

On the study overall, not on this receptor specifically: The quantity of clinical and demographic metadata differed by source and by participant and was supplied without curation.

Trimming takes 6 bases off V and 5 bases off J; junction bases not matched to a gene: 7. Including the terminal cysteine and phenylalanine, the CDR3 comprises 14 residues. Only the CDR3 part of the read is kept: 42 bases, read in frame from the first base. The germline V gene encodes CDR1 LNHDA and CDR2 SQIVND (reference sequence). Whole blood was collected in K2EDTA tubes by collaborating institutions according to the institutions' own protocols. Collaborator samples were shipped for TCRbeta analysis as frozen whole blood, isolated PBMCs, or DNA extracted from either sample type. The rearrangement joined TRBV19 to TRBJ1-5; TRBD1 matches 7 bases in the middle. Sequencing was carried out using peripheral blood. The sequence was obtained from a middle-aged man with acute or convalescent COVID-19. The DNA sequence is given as TGTGCCAGTAGCCCAAGGGGGCTGGATCAGCCCCAGCATTTT. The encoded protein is CASSPRGLDQPQHF.